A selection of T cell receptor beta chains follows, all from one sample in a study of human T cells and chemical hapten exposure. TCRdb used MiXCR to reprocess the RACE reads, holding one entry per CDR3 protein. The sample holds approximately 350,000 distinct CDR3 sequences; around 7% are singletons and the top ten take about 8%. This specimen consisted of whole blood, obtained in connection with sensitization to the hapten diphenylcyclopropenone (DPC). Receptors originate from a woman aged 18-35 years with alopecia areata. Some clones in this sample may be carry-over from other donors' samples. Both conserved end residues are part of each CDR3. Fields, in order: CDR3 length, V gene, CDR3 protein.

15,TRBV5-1,CASNLAGARTDTQYF
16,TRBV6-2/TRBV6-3,CASSRTASRSYNEQFF
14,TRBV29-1,CSVEDRGFYNEQFF
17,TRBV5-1,CASSLFTSGIQTYEQYF
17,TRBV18,CASSPPLDRRINYGYTF
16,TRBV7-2,CASSWGLAGTTDTQYF
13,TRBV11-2,CASSPGFQDTQYF
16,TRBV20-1,CSAKKGGPGPSDTQYF
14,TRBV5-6,CASSLDWGYNEQFF
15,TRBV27,CASSLGPSGQNIQYF
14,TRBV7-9,CASSIGQGRETQYF
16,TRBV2,CASSENSGGENSPLHF
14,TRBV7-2,CASSLMPIDEKLFF
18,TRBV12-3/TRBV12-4,CASSPGPKFSGLNQPQHF
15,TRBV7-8,CASSLGGPGTGELFF
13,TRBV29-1,CSVEVSQGAVKYF
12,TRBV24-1,CATSDLAGELFF
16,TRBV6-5,CASSYSAGRMNTEAFF
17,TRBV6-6,CASSYTPLPGHTYEQYF
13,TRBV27,CASSLEGGYEQYF
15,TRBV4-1,CASSPPGTRNTEAFF
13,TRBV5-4,CASSSDRLETQYF
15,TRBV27,CASSQGTGSDNEQFF
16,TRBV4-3,CASSQEFRQSNEKLFF
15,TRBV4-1,CASSLGRGNTGELFF
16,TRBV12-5,CASGLVLATIPDTQYF
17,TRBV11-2,CASSRSGGLQQADTQYF
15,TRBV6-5,CASRLKPDRRYTIYF
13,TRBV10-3,CAISANSQETQYF
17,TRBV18,CASSPPGTEHSYNEQFF
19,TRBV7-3,CASSLTGTSGGSAQETQYF
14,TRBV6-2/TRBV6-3,CASSRGGEADTQYF
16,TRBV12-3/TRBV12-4,CASSLGTGLAKNIQYF
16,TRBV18,CASSPPRTGANYGYTF
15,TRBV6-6,CASSYPGREGYEQYF
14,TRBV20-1,CSAEPGFLSYEQYF
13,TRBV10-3,CAVQGNSNQPQHF
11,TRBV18,CASSRLGEAFF
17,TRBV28,CASSRRLGQVFSYEQYF
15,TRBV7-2,CASSLGWTGGEKLFF
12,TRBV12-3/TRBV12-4,CASSPQSYEQYF
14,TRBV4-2,CASSQAGGPDTQYF
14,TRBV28,CASTPGAAPYEQYF
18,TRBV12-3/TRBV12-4,CASSLAANRVGSTDTQYF
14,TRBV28,CASRSGQFNQPQHF
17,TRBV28,CASSFSGLGQGAKTQYF
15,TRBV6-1,CASSDYAGGSYEQYF
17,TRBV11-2,CASSLASGGAGYNEQFF
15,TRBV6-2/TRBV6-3,CASSYLDRIDQPQHF
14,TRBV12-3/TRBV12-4,CASSFSGGLYGYTF
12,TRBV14,CASALNSNTQYF
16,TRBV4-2,CASSQGFSGSTDTQYF
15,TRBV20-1,CSARSASSYNSPLHF
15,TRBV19,CASSIVGQGREKLFF
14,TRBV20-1,CSARTPGGNTEAFF
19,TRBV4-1,CASSHKLRDPSSYNSPLHF
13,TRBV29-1,CSVAGQLNTEAFF
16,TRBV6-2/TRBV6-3,CASRDEAGGSTDTQYF
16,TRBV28,CASSLAEGKPNTEAFF
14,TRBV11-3,CASSPRGTTDTQYF